One sample yielded the 19 T cell receptor beta chains listed below, sequenced in a study of OX40 agonist ivuxolimab in advanced cancers. The protocol was immunoSEQ multiplex PCR, while the TCRdb copy is restricted to in-frame clones and leaves out a portion. The table records roughly 89,000 clones, 90% of them present only once. The material sequenced was CD4+ or CD8+ T cells sorted from blood, taken in a trial of the OX40 agonist ivuxolimab. These receptors were obtained from an adult with an advanced solid tumor such as melanoma, head and neck, liver or kidney cancer.

By proportion, this clone is medium-sized (0.01 to 0.1%). The V gene is TRBV14, the J gene TRBJ2-1; the match to TRBD1 covers 7 bases. J gave up 8 bases and V 0 bases, and 13 bases lay outside the gene matches. CDR3 length: 17 residues. CDR1 and CDR2 from the germline V gene are SGHDN and FVKESK. In nucleotides, the CDR3 is TGTGCCAGCAGCCAAGATACAGGGGCAGGGGCCTGGGATGAGCAGTTCTTC. Protein: CASSQDTGAGAWDEQFF.

The gene calls are TRBV21-1 and TRBJ2-4; no DNA check was done on the table's D call, TRBD1. TRBV21-1 is a pseudogene locus. The CDR3 runs 15 residues. Here the CDR3 reads CASSKKTVAKNIQYF. The CDR3 DNA reads TGTGCCAGCAGCAAAAAGACAGTAGCCAAAAACATTCAGTACTTC.

Worth noting for this clone: Other DNA sequences in this sample translate to the same CDR3. The chain joins TRBV30 to TRBJ2-2; 8 nucleotides align to TRBD2. The V segment lost 0 bases and the J segment 4 bases; nucleotides outside the gene matches: 1. The CDR3 contains 14 residues. In germline, CDR1 is GTSNPN, CDR2 SVGIG (reference sequence). The CDR3 spells CAWSVSGGTGELFF. The CDR3 nucleotides read TGTGCCTGGAGTGTAAGCGGGGGCACCGGGGAGCTGTTTTTT. Full variable domain (remainder filled in from reference TRBV30 and TRBJ2-2): SQTIHQWPATLVQPVGSPLSLECTVEGTSNPNLYWYRQAAGRGLQLLFYSVGIGQISSEVPQNLSASRPQDRQFILSSKKLLLSDSGFYLCAWSVSGGTGELFFGEGSRLTVL.

The CDR3: CASSWGTGLNEKLFF. CDR3 DNA: TGTGCCAGCAGCTGGGGGACAGGGCTGAATGAAAAACTGTTTTTT. The rearrangement uses TRBV11-3 and TRBJ1-4; 9 nucleotides align to TRBD1. From germline, CDR1 is SGHNT and CDR2 YENEEA. The CDR3 has 15 residues. The ends lost 4 bases at V and 5 bases at J; junction bases unmatched: 5.

The genes are TRBV10-1 and TRBJ2-3, with a weak D call TRBD1 (5 bases). V lost 2 bases and J lost 5, with 11 bases in between. CDR3 length: 14 amino acids. Germline values: CDR1 WNHNN, CDR2 SYGVQD (reference sequence). The CDR3 region is CASSETGDGDTQYF. CDR3 in DNA: TGCGCCAGCAGTGAGACAGGAGACGGAGATACGCAGTATTTT.

CDR3 region: CASKVSDEQYF. DNA for the CDR3: TGTGCCAGCAAGGTAAGCGACGAGCAGTACTTC. The chain has TRBV7-6 and TRBJ2-7; D gene ambiguous. CDR1 and CDR2 from the germline V gene are SGHVS and FNYEAQ. V lost 7 bases and J 5 bases, leaving 9 bases between the germline ends. The CDR3 is 11 amino acids.

The DNA of the CDR3 is TGTGCCAGCAGCTTCCGGGGTTGGACTGAAGCTTTCTTT. Its protein product is CASSFRGWTEAFF. V is TRBV11-3 and J is TRBJ1-1, with no clear D. The CDR3 is made up of 13 amino acids. Deletions cut 3 bases from V and 5 bases from J, with 10 bases between. Germline CDR1 SGHNT, CDR2 YENEEA.

The chain recombines TRBV7-9 with TRBJ1-2; no firm D call. V was trimmed by 1 base and J by 6 bases, leaving 21 bases between them. Germline CDR1 SEHNR, CDR2 FQNEAQ (reference sequence). The CDR3 totals 17 residues. The CDR3 DNA follows: TGTGCCAGCAGCTTAGGCTGGGCAAGAAGTGGTCGAGATGGCTACACCTTC. Protein sequence: CASSLGWARSGRDGYTF.

This chain links TRBV10-3 with TRBJ2-3, with D unresolved. CDR1 is ENHRY and CDR2 is SYGVKD in the germline V gene. The ends were cut back, 7 bases at V and 3 bases at J, with 14 bases in the middle. This CDR3 spans 14 amino acids. The CDR3 nucleotides are TGTGCCATCAAAGAGCTAGGATTGACAGATACGCAGTATTTT. Translated: CAIKELGLTDTQYF.

The V and J genes are TRBV9 and TRBJ2-5; a possible D gene is TRBD1 (5 bases). The J call is in doubt because the DNA end fits TRBJ2-7 better. CDR3 length: 11 residues. Germline CDR1 is SGDLS and CDR2 is YYNGEE. The CDR3 DNA reads as TGTGCCAGCAGCGCAGGGTACGAGCAGTACTTC. This encodes CASSAGYEQYF.

This rearrangement joins TRBV4-1 to TRBJ1-4; the D is unclear. This CDR3 is 16 amino acids long. Germline lookup yields CDR1 MGHRA and CDR2 YSYEKL. Trimming pared 0 bases from V and 8 bases from J, leaving 16 bases between. The CDR3 DNA is TGCGCCAGCAGCCAAGATTTGGGCTCGATCTGGGAAAAACTGTTTTTT. It encodes CASSQDLGSIWEKLFF.

The J gene is TRBJ1-2, the V gene TRBV11-2, with a possible D match to TRBD1 (6 bases). CDR3 length equals 14 residues. CDR1 and CDR2 (germline): SGHAT, FQNNGV. V lost 4 bases and J 8 bases, leaving 17 bases between the germline ends. CDR3 sequence (DNA): TGTGCCAGCAGCTCACAAGTAACAGGGTTAGGCTACACCTTC. Residues: CASSSQVTGLGYTF.

V usage is TRBV11-2 and J usage is TRBJ1-2; 7 bases agree with TRBD1. V shed 0 bases and J 8 bases; nucleotides not matched to a gene: 6. The CDR3 is 14 residues long. CDR1 and CDR2 from the germline V gene are SGHAT and FQNNGV. CDR3: CASSLEGGLRGYTF. The CDR3 nucleotides read TGTGCCAGCAGCTTAGAAGGGGGCCTACGGGGCTACACCTTC.

V usage is TRBV19 and J usage is TRBJ2-1; D is ambiguous. The V end lost 0 bases, the J end lost 3 bases, and 12 bases lay between the germline ends. The CDR3 totals 16 residues. The germline CDR1 and CDR2 sequences are LNHDA and SQIVND (reference sequence). In DNA, the CDR3 is TGTGCCAGTAGTATAGATCTGGCCAGTAACTACAATGAGCAGTTCTTC. Translating it yields CASSIDLASNYNEQFF.

The chain is built from TRBV28 and TRBJ2-7, with 9 positions matching TRBD1. The V and J ends lost 5 bases and 13 bases, in that order; junction bases with no gene match: 6. Per germline, CDR1 MDHEN and CDR2 SYDVKM. The CDR3 is 11 residues long. The CDR3 DNA is TGTGCCAGCAGTGTGGGACAGGGTCCCTACTTC. It specifies CASSVGQGPYF.

The chain recombines TRBV20-1 with TRBJ2-1, with D unclear. Trimming took off 4 bases at V and 8 bases at J, with 9 bases between the two ends. Germline V CDR1 and CDR2: DFQATT, SNEGSKA (reference sequence). The CDR3 runs to 11 residues. The CDR3 region is CSAIVIDEQFF. The CDR3 nucleotides read TGCAGTGCTATAGTTATCGATGAGCAGTTCTTC.

The chain has TRBV12-5 and TRBJ2-7; D may match TRBD1 or TRBD2 (5 bases each). The CDR3 loop spans 15 amino acids. Trimming took 0 bases from V and 4 from J, leaving 13 bases between them. Germline CDR1 is LGHNT and CDR2 is FRNRAP. CDR3 in DNA: TGTGCTAGTGGTTTGGTACGCTGGGGGTCTTACGAGCAGTACTTC. It is translated as CASGLVRWGSYEQYF. The variable domain in full, completed from reference TRBV12-5 and TRBJ2-7, reads DARVTQTPRHKVTEMGQEVTMRCQPILGHNTVFWYRQTMMQGLELLAYFRNRAPLDDSGMPKDRFSAEMPDATLATLKIQPSEPRDSAVYFCASGLVRWGSYEQYFGPGTRLTVT.

V and J are TRBV6-6 and TRBJ1-5; possibly TRBD1 for D (6 bases). Germline V gene lookup returns CDR1 MNHNY and CDR2 SVGAGI (reference sequence). The CDR3 totals 15 residues. The V end was cut by 2 bases, the J end by 2 bases, with 10 bases between. CDR3 loop: CASSYVQGGNQPQHF. The CDR3 region has the DNA TGTGCCAGCAGTTACGTACAGGGAGGCAATCAGCCCCAGCATTTT.

The V and J genes are TRBV2 and TRBJ1-4, with 7 bases fitting TRBD1. The CDR3 covers 15 residues. The trim removed 1 base at V and 5 bases at J, leaving 4 bases unmatched. Germline V lookup: CDR1 SNHLY, CDR2 FYNNEI. The chain's CDR3 is CASSEEGRGNEKLFF. The CDR3 DNA follows: TGTGCCAGCAGTGAAGAGGGCAGGGGGAATGAAAAACTGTTTTTT.